This T cell receptor beta chain was sequenced in a study of cytomegalovirus exposure and HLA in healthy donors. Study results and caveats: Most TCRs appeared rarely, but some public TCRs recurred in many donors. Per published reports, the classifier diagnosed cytomegalovirus status with high specificity and sensitivity. Cytomegalovirus association was assigned to about 150 TCR beta chains.

TCRdb keeps only in-frame clones here, not all; method: immunoSEQ multiplex PCR. Here the sample spans approximately 270,000 clones, 80% to 90% being singletons. From the approximately 120-subject validation cohort, which was separate from the roughly 710-subject first cohort, the donors were drawn. The CDR3 extends over 14 amino acids. Germline CDR1 reads SEHNR; CDR2 reads FQNEAQ (reference sequence). Trimming removed 5 bases at V and 2 bases at J, with 13 bases between. As concerns this clone: Its antigen remains unidentified.

Input material: PBMCs. The source is a woman aged 18-29 years in good health and CMV-seronegative. V and J are TRBV7-9 and TRBJ2-7, with D possibly being TRBD2 (5 bases). CDR3 in amino acids: CASSPTSAPYEQYF. The CDR3 DNA follows: TGTGCCAGCAGCCCAACTAGTGCCCCCTACGAGCAGTACTTC.